One sample yielded the 30 T cell receptor beta chains listed below, sequenced in a study of cytomegalovirus exposure and HLA in healthy donors. The primer mix had 60 Vbeta and 13 Jbeta primers. The table came from immunoSEQ multiplex PCR; TCRdb's copy has only in-frame clones and leaves some out. The table has around 200,000 clones, 75% to 90% seen once. The sequencing sample was made of PBMCs. These receptors originate from a young woman in good health and CMV-seronegative.

The rearrangement links TRBV30 to TRBJ1-2, with 7 bases matching TRBD1. Germline assignment: CDR1 GTSNPN and CDR2 SVGIG (reference sequence). V lost 4 bases, J lost 4 bases, and 9 bases stayed unmatched. The CDR3 consists of 14 residues. DNA of the CDR3: TGTGCCTGGAAACACAGGGGTATGGGCTATGGCTACACCTTC. Protein product: CAWKHRGMGYGYTF.

The chain employs TRBV5-6 and TRBJ1-1; D call uncertain. The CDR3 extends over 13 amino acids. V lost 1 base, J lost 6 bases, and 10 bases lay in between. From germline, CDR1 is SGHDT and CDR2 YYEEEE. The CDR3 DNA sequence: TGTGCCAGCAGCTTGTTAATCGGGGCTGAAGCTTTCTTT. This translates into CASSLLIGAEAFF. The whole variable domain, remainder taken from reference TRBV5-6 and TRBJ1-1, is DAGVTQSPTHLIKTRGQQVTLRCSPKSGHDTVSWYQQALGQGPQFIFQYYEEEERQRGNFPDRFSGHQFPNYSSELNVNALLLGDSALYLCASSLLIGAEAFFGQGTRLTVV.

The chain is built from TRBV6-5 and TRBJ2-3; no definite D call. The CDR3 spans 14 residues. The V gene's germline CDR1 is MNHEY and CDR2 SVGAGI. With 11 bases removed from V and 1 base from J, the gap between germline ends came to 16 bases. The DNA for the CDR3 is TGTGCCTGTAGGCAGGAATATGGCACAGATACGCAGTATTTT. It encodes CACRQEYGTDTQYF.

The rearrangement uses TRBV6-5 and TRBJ1-2; D is undetermined. This CDR3 is built from 13 residues. V lost 7 bases, J lost 6 bases, and 15 bases lay in between. The V gene's germline CDR1 is MNHEY and CDR2 SVGAGI. The CDR3: CASKIPEKDGYTF. CDR3 nucleotide sequence: TGTGCCAGCAAGATCCCGGAGAAGGATGGCTACACCTTC.

The chain links TRBV29-1 to TRBJ1-2, with 12 bases matching TRBD1. This CDR3 is built from 13 residues. V trimming: 7 bases; J trimming: 6 bases; junction bases outside the gene matches: 6. The V gene's germline CDR1 is SQVTM and CDR2 ANQGSEA. CDR3: CSAVGQGADGYTF. Here the CDR3 DNA reads TGCAGCGCTGTGGGACAGGGGGCAGATGGCTACACCTTC.

The J gene is TRBJ1-4, the V gene TRBV6-6, with 7 nucleotides matching TRBD1. V was clipped by 2 bases and J by 5 bases; unmatched bases: 8. The CDR3 totals 16 residues. CDR1 and CDR2 from the germline V gene are MNHNY and SVGAGI (reference sequence). Here the CDR3 DNA reads TGTGCCAGCAGTTACCTCGACAGGGATCCCAATGAAAAACTGTTTTTT. Its translation: CASSYLDRDPNEKLFF.

This rearrangement joins TRBV29-1 to TRBJ2-3, with TRBD1 identical over 9 bases. The CDR3 is made up of 15 amino acids. V was pared by 4 bases and J by 4 bases, with 9 bases of the junction left unmatched. Germline-derived CDR1 and CDR2 are SQVTM and ANQGSEA. The CDR3, as DNA: TGCAGCGTTGGAGGGGACAGGGATATCGCAGATACGCAGTATTTT. This encodes CSVGGDRDIADTQYF.

This chain joins TRBV4-1 and TRBJ2-1; TRBD2 matches 11 bases. From germline, CDR1 is MGHRA and CDR2 YSYEKL. This CDR3 region has 16 residues. V shed 1 base and J 6 bases; nucleotides not matched to a gene: 5. The CDR3 protein is CASSQVAGGRGNEQFF. The CDR3 DNA sequence: TGCGCCAGCAGCCAAGTAGCGGGGGGGCGGGGCAATGAGCAGTTCTTC.

The gene calls are TRBV4-1 and TRBJ1-5; D not resolved. V was clipped by 0 bases and J by 0 bases, with 6 bases between them. CDR3 length: 15 amino acids. Germline-derived CDR1 and CDR2 are MGHRA and YSYEKL. CDR3 sequence reads: CASSQDLSSNQPQHF. As DNA, the CDR3 is TGCGCCAGCAGCCAAGATCTCTCTAGCAATCAGCCCCAGCATTTT.

This clone has just a few counts. V is TRBV15 and J is TRBJ1-1, with D unclear. This CDR3 comprises 14 residues. CDR1 and CDR2 from the germline V gene are LNHNV and YYDKDF (reference sequence). V was clipped by 3 bases and J by 0 bases, with 8 bases between them. The CDR3 reads CATSSQNMNTEAFF. CDR3 bases: TGTGCCACCAGCAGCCAGAACATGAACACTGAAGCTTTCTTT.

The rearrangement joins TRBV5-1 to TRBJ1-1; a possible D gene is TRBD1 (5 bases). Germline CDR1 is SGHRS and CDR2 is YFSETQ. This CDR3 comprises 14 residues. V lost 4 bases to trimming and J lost 6 bases, with 16 bases between them. Written as DNA, the CDR3 is TGCGCCAGCAGCCCTTTTGAAGGACATCCTGAAGCTTTCTTT. Translated, it gives CASSPFEGHPEAFF.

The CDR3 nucleotides read TGTGCCAGCAGTTCCGGGACAGTCACAGTCGCTTTCTTT. Amino acids: CASSSGTVTVAFF. The rearrangement links TRBV25-1 to TRBJ1-1, with 7 nucleotides matching TRBD1. The CDR3 contains 13 residues. Trimming cost V 5 bases and J 11 bases; bases outside gene matches: 11. Germline V gene sequence: CDR1 MGHDK, CDR2 SYGVNS.

The chain combines TRBV7-2 with TRBJ2-3; D call uncertain. Germline CDR1 is SGHTA and CDR2 is FQGNSA. V was shortened by 1 base and J by 1 base, with 6 bases between the two germline ends. CDR3 length: 14 amino acids. The CDR3 coding sequence is TGTGCCAGCAGCTTAGGGCCCCGCACAGATACGCAGTATTTT. The encoded protein is CASSLGPRTDTQYF. Looking up the rest from reference TRBV7-2 and TRBJ2-3 gives the full variable domain: GAGVSQSPSNKVTEKGKDVELRCDPISGHTALYWYRQSLGQGLEFLIYFQGNSAPDKSGLPSDRFSAERTGGSVSTLTIQRTQQEDSAVYLCASSLGPRTDTQYFGPGTRLTVL.

The rearrangement links TRBV6-5 to TRBJ1-2, with 9 bases matching TRBD1. J lost 6 bases, V lost 0 bases, and 5 bases had no gene match. CDR3 size: 15 residues. The germline gives CDR1 MNHEY, CDR2 SVGAGI. The CDR3 bases are TGTGCCAGCAGTTACTCATCGGGACAGGGTGATGGCTACACCTTC. Translated, it gives CASSYSSGQGDGYTF.

The J gene is TRBJ1-5, the V gene TRBV19, with a weak D call TRBD1 (6 bases). The CDR3 sequence is 18 residues long. The V end was cut by 0 bases, the J end by 3 bases, with 18 bases between. The germline V gene encodes CDR1 LNHDA and CDR2 SQIVND (reference sequence). CDR3 amino acids: CASSIDKLQGGLNQPQHF. The CDR3, as DNA: TGTGCCAGTAGTATAGACAAGTTACAGGGAGGGCTCAATCAGCCCCAGCATTTT.

The rearrangement links TRBV5-1 to TRBJ1-2; D is unresolved. The germline V and J ends were trimmed by 4 bases and 2 bases, with 12 bases remaining between them. Looked up from germline, CDR1 is SGHRS and CDR2 is YFSETQ. The CDR3 consists of 14 residues. In DNA, the CDR3 is TGCGCCAGCAGCGCGGTCACGGCGAACTATGGCTACACCTTC. It encodes CASSAVTANYGYTF.

The V and J genes are TRBV2 and TRBJ2-5; 10 nucleotides match TRBD2. The CDR3 covers 15 residues. Per germline, CDR1 SNHLY and CDR2 FYNNEI. J lost 2 bases, V lost 8 bases, and 8 bases had no gene match. CDR3 in amino acids: CASSLAGALQETQYF. The DNA for the CDR3 is TGTGCCAGCTCGCTAGCGGGGGCTTTACAAGAGACCCAGTACTTC.

The chain uses TRBV5-1 and TRBJ2-1; the match to TRBD2 covers 10 bases. The CDR3 spans 18 residues. V lost 3 bases, J lost 5 bases, and 14 bases stayed unmatched. Per germline, CDR1 SGHRS and CDR2 YFSETQ. CDR3 nucleotide sequence: TGCGCCAGCAGCTCGACTTCGGTCGGACTAGCGGCCCACAATGAGCAGTTCTTC. Translation gives CASSSTSVGLAAHNEQFF. The full variable domain, its missing parts supplied by reference TRBV5-1 and TRBJ2-1, is KAGVTQTPRYLIKTRGQQVTLSCSPISGHRSVSWYQQTPGQGLQFLFEYFSETQRNKGNFPGRFSGRQFSNSRSEMNVSTLELGDSALYLCASSSTSVGLAAHNEQFFGPGTRLTVL.

The CDR3 coding sequence is TGTGCCAGCAGCTACGGACAGGGGGCCTACGAGCAGTACTTC. Amino acids: CASSYGQGAYEQYF. The chain recombines TRBV5-4 with TRBJ2-7; TRBD1 matches 10 bases. Germline V gene data show CDR1 as SGHNT and CDR2 as YYREEE (reference sequence). With 3 bases clipped from V and 2 bases from J, the junction kept 2 bases outside the gene matches. This CDR3 is 14 amino acids long.

The chain uses TRBV2 and TRBJ1-1, with TRBD1 matching over 8 bases. The germline CDR1 and CDR2 sequences are SNHLY and FYNNEI. Losses at the gene ends were 7 bases for V and 1 base for J; bases not matched to a gene: 8. The CDR3 contains 15 residues. The DNA of the CDR3 is TGTGCCAGCACGGTCAGGGGGCTGGAGAACACTGAAGCTTTCTTT. This translates into CASTVRGLENTEAFF.

The chain joins TRBV9 to TRBJ1-1; no firm D call. The length of the CDR3 is 12 residues. CDR1 is SGDLS, CDR2 YYNGEE, per germline. V lost 3 bases to trimming and J lost 3 bases, with 6 bases between them. For the CDR3, the DNA is TGTGCCAGCAGCGAACGGGACACTGAAGCTTTCTTT. Its protein product is CASSERDTEAFF.

This chain joins TRBV19 and TRBJ1-1; TRBD1 aligns across 9 bases. The CDR3 is 14 residues long. The germline gives CDR1 LNHDA, CDR2 SQIVND (reference sequence). V lost 5 bases and J lost 4; bases outside the gene matches: 5. The CDR3, as DNA: TGTGCCAGTAGTCCGGACAGGGGCGGCACTGAAGCTTTCTTT. Amino acids: CASSPDRGGTEAFF.

The V gene is TRBV5-1, the J gene TRBJ1-6; 8 positions match TRBD1. J gave up 8 bases and V 2 bases, and 3 bases lay outside the gene matches. The CDR3 totals 14 residues. Per germline, CDR1 SGHRS and CDR2 YFSETQ. Here the CDR3 DNA reads TGCGCCAGCAGCTTTCTGGACAGGGATTCACCCCTCCACTTT. This sequence encodes CASSFLDRDSPLHF.

This clone was detected only a few times. The chain carries TRBV19 and TRBJ1-1; D remains unclear. V was cut by 1 base and J by 4 bases, with 4 bases left in between. The CDR3 has 12 residues. The germline gives CDR1 LNHDA, CDR2 SQIVND (reference sequence). DNA of the CDR3: TGTGCCAGTAGTATAGGTAGCACTGAAGCTTTCTTT. Protein: CASSIGSTEAFF.

The chain carries TRBV9 and TRBJ2-1, with 7 positions matching TRBD2. J was trimmed by 10 bases and V by 5 bases; bases with no gene match: 12. This CDR3 is built from 14 residues. Germline V gene sequence: CDR1 SGDLS, CDR2 YYNGEE. CDR3 protein: CASRFRDYSEEQFF. For the CDR3, the DNA is TGTGCCAGCAGATTCCGGGACTACTCAGAGGAGCAGTTCTTC.

This chain uses TRBV4-2 with TRBJ2-3; 8 positions agree with TRBD2. The CDR3 is 13 residues long. Trimming at V came to 4 bases and at J to 5 bases, leaving 2 bases not matched to a gene. Germline V CDR1 and CDR2: LGHNA, YNFKEQ. The CDR3 protein is CASSPRGGDTQYF. Written as DNA, the CDR3 is TGTGCCAGCAGCCCTCGGGGGGGAGATACGCAGTATTTT.

The chain has TRBV14 and TRBJ1-4; maybe TRBD1 (5 bases). Germline V gene lookup returns CDR1 SGHDN and CDR2 FVKESK. This CDR3 spans 16 amino acids. With 2 bases removed from V and 5 bases from J, the gap between germline ends came to 15 bases. CDR3 sequence (DNA): TGTGCCAGCAGCCAACCCGATTGGGGCTTAAATGAAAAACTGTTTTTT. It is translated as CASSQPDWGLNEKLFF. The full variable domain, its missing parts supplied by reference TRBV14 and TRBJ1-4, is EAGVTQFPSHSVIEKGQTVTLRCDPISGHDNLYWYRRVMGKEIKFLLHFVKESKQDESGMPNNRFLAERTGGTYSTLKVQPAELEDSGVYFCASSQPDWGLNEKLFFGSGTQLSVL.

This clone was picked up one time. The chain combines TRBV6-5 with TRBJ1-2, with D possibly being TRBD1 (6 bases). Germline loops: CDR1 MNHEY, CDR2 SVGAGI. Trimming left V 6 bases short and J 3 bases short, with 17 bases between. The CDR3 totals 15 residues. This CDR3 reads CASSPDAGDDYGYTF. CDR3 nucleotides: TGTGCCAGCAGCCCCGATGCAGGGGATGACTATGGCTACACCTTC.

The chain's CDR3 is CASRITGGVDSPLHF. CDR3 DNA: TGTGCCAGCAGGATTACAGGGGGTGTAGACTCACCCCTCCACTTT. V gene TRBV27 combines with J gene TRBJ1-6, with TRBD1 identical over 8 bases. The CDR3 totals 15 residues. Germline trimming cut 6 bases from V and 10 bases from J; bases unmatched to any gene: 11. Germline-derived CDR1 and CDR2 are MNHEY and SMNVEV (reference sequence).

This chain connects TRBV28 to TRBJ1-2; TRBD1 might be the D (5 bases). CDR3 length: 13 amino acids. Trimming cost V 4 bases and J 7 bases, with 13 bases left between them. The germline gives CDR1 MDHEN, CDR2 SYDVKM. CDR3 nucleotides: TGTGCCAGCAGTTCGGTCCGGGGGGTTGGCTACACCTTC. Its protein product is CASSSVRGVGYTF.